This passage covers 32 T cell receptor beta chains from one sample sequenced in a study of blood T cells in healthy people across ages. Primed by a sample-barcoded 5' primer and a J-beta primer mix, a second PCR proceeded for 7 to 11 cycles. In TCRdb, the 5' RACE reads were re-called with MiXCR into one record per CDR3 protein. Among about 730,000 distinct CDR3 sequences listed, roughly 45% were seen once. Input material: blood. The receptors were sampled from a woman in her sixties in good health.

The CDR3 reads CAWIGSGAGEQYF. The CDR3 region has the DNA TGTGCCTGGATTGGGTCAGGGGCGGGGGAGCAGTACTTC. V is TRBV30 and J is TRBJ2-7; D could derive from TRBD1 or TRBD2 (6 bases each). Germline V lookup: CDR1 GTSNPN, CDR2 SVGIG (reference sequence). The CDR3 length is 13 residues. The V end was cut by 4 bases, the J end by 7 bases, with 17 bases between. Together with reference TRBV30 and TRBJ2-7, the CDR3 gives the full variable domain: SQTIHQWPATLVQPVGSPLSLECTVEGTSNPNLYWYRQAAGRGLQLLFYSVGIGQISSEVPQNLSASRPQDRQFILSSKKLLLSDSGFYLCAWIGSGAGEQYFGPGTRLTVT.

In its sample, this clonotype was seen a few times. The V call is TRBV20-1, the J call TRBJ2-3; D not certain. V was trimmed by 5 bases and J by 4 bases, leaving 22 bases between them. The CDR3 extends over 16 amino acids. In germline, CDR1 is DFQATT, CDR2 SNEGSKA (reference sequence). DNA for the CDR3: TGCAGTGCTCAATACCGACTGCAGAAGTCCGCAGATACGCAGTATTTT. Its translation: CSAQYRLQKSADTQYF.

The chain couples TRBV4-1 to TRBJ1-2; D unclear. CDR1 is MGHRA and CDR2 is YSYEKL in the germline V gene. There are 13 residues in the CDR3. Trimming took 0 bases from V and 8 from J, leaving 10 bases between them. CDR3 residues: CASSQDKGTGYTF. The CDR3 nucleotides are TGCGCCAGCAGCCAAGATAAGGGAACCGGCTACACCTTC.

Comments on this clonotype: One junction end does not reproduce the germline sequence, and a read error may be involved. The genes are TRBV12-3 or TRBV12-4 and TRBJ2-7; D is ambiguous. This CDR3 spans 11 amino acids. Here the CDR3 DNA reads TGTGCCAGCAGTTGGTCCTACGAGCGGTACTTC. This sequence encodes CASSWSYERYF.

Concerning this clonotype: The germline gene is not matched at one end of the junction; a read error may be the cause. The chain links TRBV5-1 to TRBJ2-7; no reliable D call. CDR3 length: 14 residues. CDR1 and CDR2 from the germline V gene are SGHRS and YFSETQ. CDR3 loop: CTSSLATESYEQYF. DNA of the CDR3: TGCACCAGCAGCTTGGCCACCGAGTCATACGAGCAGTACTTC.

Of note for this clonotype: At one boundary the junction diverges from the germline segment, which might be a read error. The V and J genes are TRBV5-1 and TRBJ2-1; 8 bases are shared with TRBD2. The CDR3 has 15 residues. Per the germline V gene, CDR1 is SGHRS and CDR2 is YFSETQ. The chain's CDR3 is CAGSLDGASGQKQFF. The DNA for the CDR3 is TGCGCCGGCAGCTTGGACGGGGCTAGCGGGCAGAAGCAGTTCTTC.

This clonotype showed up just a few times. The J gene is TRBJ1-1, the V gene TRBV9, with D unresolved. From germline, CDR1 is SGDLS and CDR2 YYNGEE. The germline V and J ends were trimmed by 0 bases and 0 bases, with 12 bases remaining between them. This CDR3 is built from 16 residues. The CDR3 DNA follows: TGTGCCAGCAGCGTAGCTACGGGCAGCTTGAACACTGAAGCTTTCTTT. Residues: CASSVATGSLNTEAFF.

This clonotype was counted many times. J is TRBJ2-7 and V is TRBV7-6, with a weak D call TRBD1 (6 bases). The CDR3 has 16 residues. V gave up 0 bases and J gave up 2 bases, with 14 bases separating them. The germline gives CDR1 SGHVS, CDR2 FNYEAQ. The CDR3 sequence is CASSLASGTTTYEQYF. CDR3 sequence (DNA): TGTGCCAGCAGCTTAGCCTCCGGGACAACGACCTACGAGCAGTACTTC.

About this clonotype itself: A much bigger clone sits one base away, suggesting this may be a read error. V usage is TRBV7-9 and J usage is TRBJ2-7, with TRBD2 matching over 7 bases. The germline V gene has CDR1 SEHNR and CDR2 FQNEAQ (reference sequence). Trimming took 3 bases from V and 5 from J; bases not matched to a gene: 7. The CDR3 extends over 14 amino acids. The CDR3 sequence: CASSLVAGRDEQYF. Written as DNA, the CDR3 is TGTGCCAGCAGCTTGGTGGCAGGGAGGGACGAGCAGTACTTC.

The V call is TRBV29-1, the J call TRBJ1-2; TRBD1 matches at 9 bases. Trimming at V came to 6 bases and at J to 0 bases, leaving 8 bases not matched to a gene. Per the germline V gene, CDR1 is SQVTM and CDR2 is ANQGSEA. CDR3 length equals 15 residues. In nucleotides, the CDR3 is TGCAGCGTGGAGACTGGGACAGGGCCTAACTATGGCTACACCTTC. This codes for CSVETGTGPNYGYTF. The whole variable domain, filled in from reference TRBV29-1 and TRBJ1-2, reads SAVISQKPSRDICQRGTSLTIQCQVDSQVTMMFWYRQQPGQSLTLIATANQGSEATYESGFVIDKFPISRPNLTFSTLTVSNMSPEDSSIYLCSVETGTGPNYGYTFGSGTRLTVV.

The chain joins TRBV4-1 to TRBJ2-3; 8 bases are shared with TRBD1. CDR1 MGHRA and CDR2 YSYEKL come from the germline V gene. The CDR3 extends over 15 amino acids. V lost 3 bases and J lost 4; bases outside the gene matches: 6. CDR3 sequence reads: CASSQGQARADTQYF. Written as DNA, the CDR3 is TGCGCCAGCAGCCAGGGACAGGCTAGGGCAGATACGCAGTATTTT.

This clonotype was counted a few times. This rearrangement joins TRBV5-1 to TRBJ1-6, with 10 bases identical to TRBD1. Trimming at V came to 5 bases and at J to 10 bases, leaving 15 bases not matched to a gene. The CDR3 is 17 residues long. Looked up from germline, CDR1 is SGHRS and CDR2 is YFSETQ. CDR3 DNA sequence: TGCGCCAGCAGTCGAAGAGCTCCCGGGACAGGGGCCTCACCCCTCCACTTT. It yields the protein CASSRRAPGTGASPLHF.

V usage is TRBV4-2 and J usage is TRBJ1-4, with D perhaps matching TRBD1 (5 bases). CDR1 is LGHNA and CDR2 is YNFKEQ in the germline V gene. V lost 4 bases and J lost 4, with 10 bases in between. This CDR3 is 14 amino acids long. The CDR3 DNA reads TGTGCCAGCAGCCTCAGGGTAAATAATGAAAAACTGTTTTTT. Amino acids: CASSLRVNNEKLFF.

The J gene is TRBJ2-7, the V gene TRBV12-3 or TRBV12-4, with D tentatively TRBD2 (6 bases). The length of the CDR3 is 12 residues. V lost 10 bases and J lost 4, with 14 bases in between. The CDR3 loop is CATAGDFYEQYF. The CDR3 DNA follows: TGTGCCACAGCTGGGGACTTTTACGAGCAGTACTTC.

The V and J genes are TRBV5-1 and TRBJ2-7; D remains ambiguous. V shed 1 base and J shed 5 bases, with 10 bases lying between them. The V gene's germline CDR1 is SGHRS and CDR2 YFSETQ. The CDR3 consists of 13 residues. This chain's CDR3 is CASSLSLPNEQYF. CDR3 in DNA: TGCGCCAGCAGCTTGTCCCTTCCTAACGAGCAGTACTTC.

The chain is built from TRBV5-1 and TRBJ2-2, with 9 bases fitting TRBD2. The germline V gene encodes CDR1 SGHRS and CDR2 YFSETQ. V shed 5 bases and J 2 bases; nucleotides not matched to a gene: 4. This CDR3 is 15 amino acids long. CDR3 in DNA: TGCGCCAGCAGTCCGGGACTAGCCAACACCGGGGAGCTGTTTTTT. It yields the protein CASSPGLANTGELFF.

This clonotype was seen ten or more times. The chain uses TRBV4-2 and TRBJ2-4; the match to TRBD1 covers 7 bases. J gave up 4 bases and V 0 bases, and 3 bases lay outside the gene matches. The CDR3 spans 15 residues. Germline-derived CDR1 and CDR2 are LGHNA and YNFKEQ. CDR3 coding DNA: TGTGCCAGCAGCCAAGACCGGGACAGAAAAAACATTCAGTACTTC. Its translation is CASSQDRDRKNIQYF.

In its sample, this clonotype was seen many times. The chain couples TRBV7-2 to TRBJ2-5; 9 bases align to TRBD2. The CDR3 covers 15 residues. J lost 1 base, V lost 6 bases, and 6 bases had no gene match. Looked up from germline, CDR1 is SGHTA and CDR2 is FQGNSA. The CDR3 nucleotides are TGTGCCAGCAGTTCTCTAGCGGGGCCCCAAGAGACCCAGTACTTC. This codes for CASSSLAGPQETQYF. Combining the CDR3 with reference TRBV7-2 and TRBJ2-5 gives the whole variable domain GAGVSQSPSNKVTEKGKDVELRCDPISGHTALYWYRQSLGQGLEFLIYFQGNSAPDKSGLPSDRFSAERTGGSVSTLTIQRTQQEDSAVYLCASSSLAGPQETQYFGPGTRLLVL.

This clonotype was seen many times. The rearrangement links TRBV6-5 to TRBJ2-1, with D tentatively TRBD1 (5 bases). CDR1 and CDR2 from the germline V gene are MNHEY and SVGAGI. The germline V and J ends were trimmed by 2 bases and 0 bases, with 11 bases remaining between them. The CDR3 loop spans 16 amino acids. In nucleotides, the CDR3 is TGTGCCAGCAGTTACGCAGGGAAGAGCTCCTACAATGAGCAGTTCTTC. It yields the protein CASSYAGKSSYNEQFF.

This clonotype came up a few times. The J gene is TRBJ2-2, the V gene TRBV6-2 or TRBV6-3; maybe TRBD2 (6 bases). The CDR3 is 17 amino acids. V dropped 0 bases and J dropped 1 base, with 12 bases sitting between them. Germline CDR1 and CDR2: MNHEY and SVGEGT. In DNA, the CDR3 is TGTGCCAGCAGTTACTCGTTGTGGGGGGAGAACACCGGGGAGCTGTTTTTT. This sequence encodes CASSYSLWGENTGELFF.

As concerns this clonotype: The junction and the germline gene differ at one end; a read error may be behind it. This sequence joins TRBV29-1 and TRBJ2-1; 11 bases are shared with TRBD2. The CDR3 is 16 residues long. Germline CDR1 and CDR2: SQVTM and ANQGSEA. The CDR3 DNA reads TGCAGCGTTGGGCGTAGCGGGGGGGCCTCCTACAATGAGCGGTTCTTC. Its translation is CSVGRSGGASYNERFF.

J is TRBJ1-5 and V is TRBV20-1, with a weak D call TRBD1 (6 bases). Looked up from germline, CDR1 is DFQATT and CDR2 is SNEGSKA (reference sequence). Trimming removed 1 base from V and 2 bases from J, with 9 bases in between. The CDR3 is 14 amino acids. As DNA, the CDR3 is TGCAGTGCTAGAGGGGGGCAGGGCAATCAGCCCCAGCATTTT. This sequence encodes CSARGGQGNQPQHF.

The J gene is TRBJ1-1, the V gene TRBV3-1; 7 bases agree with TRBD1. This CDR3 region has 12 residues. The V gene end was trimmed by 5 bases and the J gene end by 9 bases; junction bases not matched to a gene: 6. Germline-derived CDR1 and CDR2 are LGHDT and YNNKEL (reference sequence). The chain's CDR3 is CASSSTGIKAFF. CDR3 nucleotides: TGTGCCAGCAGCTCGACAGGGATAAAAGCTTTCTTT.

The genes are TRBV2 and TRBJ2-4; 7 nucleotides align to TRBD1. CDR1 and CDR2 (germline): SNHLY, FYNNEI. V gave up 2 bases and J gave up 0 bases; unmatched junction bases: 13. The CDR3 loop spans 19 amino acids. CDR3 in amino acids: CASSEFRDSTLLAKNIQYF. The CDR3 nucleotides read TGTGCCAGCAGTGAATTCCGGGACAGTACACTCCTAGCCAAAAACATTCAGTACTTC. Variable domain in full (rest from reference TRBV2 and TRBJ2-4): EPEVTQTPSHQVTQMGQEVILRCVPISNHLYFYWYRQILGQKVEFLVSFYNNEISEKSEIFDDQFSVERPDGSNFTLKIRSTKLEDSAMYFCASSEFRDSTLLAKNIQYFGAGTRLSVL.

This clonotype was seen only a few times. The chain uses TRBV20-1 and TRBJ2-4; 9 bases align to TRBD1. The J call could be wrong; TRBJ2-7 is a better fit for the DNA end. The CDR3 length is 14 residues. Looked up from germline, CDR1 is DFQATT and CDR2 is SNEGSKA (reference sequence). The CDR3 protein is CSARAGTGSYEQYF. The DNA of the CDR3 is TGCAGTGCTAGAGCCGGGACAGGGTCCTACGAGCAGTACTTC.

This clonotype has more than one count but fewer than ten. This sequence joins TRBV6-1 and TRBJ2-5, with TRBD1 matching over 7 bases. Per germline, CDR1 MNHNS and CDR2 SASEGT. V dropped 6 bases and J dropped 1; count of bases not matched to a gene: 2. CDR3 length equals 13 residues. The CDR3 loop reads CASRRQGQETQYF. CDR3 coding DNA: TGTGCCAGCAGACGACAGGGCCAAGAGACCCAGTACTTC.

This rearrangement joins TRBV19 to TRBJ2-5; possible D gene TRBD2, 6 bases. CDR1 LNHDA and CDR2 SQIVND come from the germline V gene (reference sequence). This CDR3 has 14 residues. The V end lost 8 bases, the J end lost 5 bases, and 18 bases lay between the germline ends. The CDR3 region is CASAAAGIWETQYF. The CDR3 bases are TGTGCCAGTGCCGCGGCGGGAATTTGGGAGACCCAGTACTTC.

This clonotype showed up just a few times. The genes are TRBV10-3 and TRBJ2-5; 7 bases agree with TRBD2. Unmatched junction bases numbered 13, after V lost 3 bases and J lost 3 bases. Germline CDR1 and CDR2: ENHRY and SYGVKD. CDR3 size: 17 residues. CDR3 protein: CAISDSRDYHPEETQYF. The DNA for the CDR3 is TGTGCCATCAGTGACAGCCGGGACTACCATCCCGAAGAGACCCAGTACTTC.

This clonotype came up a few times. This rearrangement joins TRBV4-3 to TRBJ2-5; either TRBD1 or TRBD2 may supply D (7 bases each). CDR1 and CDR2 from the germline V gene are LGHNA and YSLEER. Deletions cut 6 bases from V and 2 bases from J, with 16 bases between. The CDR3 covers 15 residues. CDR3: CASSKGGTAQETQYF. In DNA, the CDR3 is TGCGCCAGCAGTAAGGGGGGGACAGCTCAAGAGACCCAGTACTTC.

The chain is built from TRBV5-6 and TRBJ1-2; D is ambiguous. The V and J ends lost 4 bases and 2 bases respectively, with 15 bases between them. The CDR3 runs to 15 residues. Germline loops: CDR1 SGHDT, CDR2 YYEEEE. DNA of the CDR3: TGTGCCAGCAGCCCCGGTGGGAGGGCCAACTATGGCTACACCTTC. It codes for CASSPGGRANYGYTF.

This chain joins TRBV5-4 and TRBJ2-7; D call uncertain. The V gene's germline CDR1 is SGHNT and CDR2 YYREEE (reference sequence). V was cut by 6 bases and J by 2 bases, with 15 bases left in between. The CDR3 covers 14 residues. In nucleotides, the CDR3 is TGTGCCAGCAACTCTACCAAGGGCCCCTACGAGCAGTACTTC. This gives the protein CASNSTKGPYEQYF.

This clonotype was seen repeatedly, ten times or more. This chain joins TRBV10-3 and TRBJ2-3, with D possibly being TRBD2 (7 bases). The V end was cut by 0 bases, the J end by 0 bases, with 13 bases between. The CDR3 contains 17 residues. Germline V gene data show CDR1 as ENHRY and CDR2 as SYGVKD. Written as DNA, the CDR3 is TGTGCCATCAGTGAGTCGCGGGGGCGGGGGAGCACAGATACGCAGTATTTT. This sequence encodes CAISESRGRGSTDTQYF.